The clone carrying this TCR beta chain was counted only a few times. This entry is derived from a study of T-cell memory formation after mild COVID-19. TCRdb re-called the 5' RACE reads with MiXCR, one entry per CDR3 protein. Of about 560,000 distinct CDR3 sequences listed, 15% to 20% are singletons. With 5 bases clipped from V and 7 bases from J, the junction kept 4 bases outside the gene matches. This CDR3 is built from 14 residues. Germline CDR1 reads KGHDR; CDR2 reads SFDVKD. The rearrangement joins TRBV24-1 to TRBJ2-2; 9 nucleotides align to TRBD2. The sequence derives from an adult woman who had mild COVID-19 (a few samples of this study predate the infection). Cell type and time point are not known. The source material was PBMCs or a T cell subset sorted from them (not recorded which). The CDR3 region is CATSGQREVGELFF. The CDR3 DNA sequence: TGTGCCACCAGTGGTCAGCGGGAGGTCGGGGAGCTGTTTTTT.